What follows is one T cell receptor beta chain and its context. Its antigen is as yet unknown. The data originate from a study of molecular identifiers for immune sequencing clone quantification. In TCRdb, the PCR reads were re-called with MiXCR into one record per CDR3 protein. In the table there are around 320,000 distinct CDR3 sequences, roughly 24% of which are singletons. In the sort, naive CD8 T cells were defined as CD8+CD4-CCR7+CD45RA+. J lost 5 bases, V lost 6 bases, and 9 bases had no gene match. Germline V gene sequence: CDR1 SGHAT, CDR2 FQNNGV. The CDR3 totals 15 residues. Study results and caveats: A shared barcode on identical TCR molecules could lead to underestimated sizes for highly expanded clones.

Sequencing input: naive CD8+ T cells from blood, with Jurkat cell RNA spiked in. As for subset: FACS-sorted CD8+CD4-CCR7+CD45RA+ naive T cells. The receptor comes from a human donor in good health. Some libraries in this study had Jurkat cell RNA spiked in. The chain joins TRBV11-2 to TRBJ2-7; 11 bases match TRBD1. CDR3 loop: CASSPWTGGSDEQYF. The CDR3 DNA is TGTGCCAGCAGTCCTTGGACAGGGGGCAGCGACGAGCAGTACTTC.